The present T cell receptor beta chain was sequenced within a study of STAT5B mutations in CD4+ large granular lymphocyte leukemia. The protocol was immunoSEQ multiplex PCR, while the TCRdb copy is restricted to in-frame clones and leaves out a portion. This table has roughly 36,000 clones, approximately 89% appearing once. In this sample, this clone turned up once. The source of this sequence is a human donor in good health. The specimen was CD4+ T cells from blood buffy coats.

CDR3 loop: CASSLGGDRANYGYTF. The DNA for the CDR3 is TGTGCCAGCAGCTTAGGGGGCGACCGAGCTAACTATGGCTACACCTTC. The V and J genes are TRBV7-2 and TRBJ1-2; possibly TRBD1 for D (5 bases). V was cut by 1 base and J by 0 bases, with 12 bases left in between. The CDR3 extends over 16 amino acids. Germline loops: CDR1 SGHTA, CDR2 FQGNSA.